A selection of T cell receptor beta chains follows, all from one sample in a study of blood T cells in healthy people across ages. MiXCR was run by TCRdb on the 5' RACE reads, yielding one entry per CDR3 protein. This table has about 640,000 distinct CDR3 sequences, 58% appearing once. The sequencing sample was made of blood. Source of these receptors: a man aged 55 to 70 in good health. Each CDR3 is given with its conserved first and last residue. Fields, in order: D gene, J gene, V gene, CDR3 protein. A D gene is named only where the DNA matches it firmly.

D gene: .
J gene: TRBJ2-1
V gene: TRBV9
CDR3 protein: CASSPRQDAYNEQFF

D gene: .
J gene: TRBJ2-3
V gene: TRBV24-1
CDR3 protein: CATSDSYSGDTQYF

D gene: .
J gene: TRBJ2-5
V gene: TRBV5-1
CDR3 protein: CASSLALEAETQYF

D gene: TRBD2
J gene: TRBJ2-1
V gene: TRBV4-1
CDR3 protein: CASSQDTAGSYNEQFF

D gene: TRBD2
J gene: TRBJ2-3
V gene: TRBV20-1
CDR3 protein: CSAILAGSTDTQYF

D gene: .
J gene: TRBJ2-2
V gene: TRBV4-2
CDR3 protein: CASSQERGDTGELFF

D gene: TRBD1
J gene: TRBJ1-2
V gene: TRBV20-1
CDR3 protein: CSAPTGLSYRYTF

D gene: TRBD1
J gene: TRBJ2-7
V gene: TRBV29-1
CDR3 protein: CSVGVDRGYEQYF

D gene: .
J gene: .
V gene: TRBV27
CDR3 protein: CASSQMGSYEQYF

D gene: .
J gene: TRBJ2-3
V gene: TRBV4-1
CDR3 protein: CASSQVTRTWAEADTQYF

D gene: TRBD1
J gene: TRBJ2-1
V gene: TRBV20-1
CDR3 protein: CRARGQGETQFF

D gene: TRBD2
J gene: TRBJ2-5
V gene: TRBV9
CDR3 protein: CASSVAIPSGGIQETQYF

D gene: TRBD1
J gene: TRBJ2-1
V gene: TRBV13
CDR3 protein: CASSPSPGTGKCNEQFF

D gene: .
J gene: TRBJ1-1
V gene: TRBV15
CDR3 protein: CATSRDRGAEAFF

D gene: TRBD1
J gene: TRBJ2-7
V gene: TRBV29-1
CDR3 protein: CSVGTGGSEQYF